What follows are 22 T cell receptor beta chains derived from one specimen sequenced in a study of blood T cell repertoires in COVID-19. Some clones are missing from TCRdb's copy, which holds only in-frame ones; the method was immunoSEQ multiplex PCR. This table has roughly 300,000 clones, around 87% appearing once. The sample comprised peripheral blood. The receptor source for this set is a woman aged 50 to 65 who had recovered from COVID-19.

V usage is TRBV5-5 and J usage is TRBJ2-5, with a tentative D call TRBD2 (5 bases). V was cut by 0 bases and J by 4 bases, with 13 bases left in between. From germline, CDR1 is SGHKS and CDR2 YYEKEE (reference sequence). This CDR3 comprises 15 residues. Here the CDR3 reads CASSLVGVAGETQYF. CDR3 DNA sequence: TGTGCCAGCAGCTTGGTCGGGGTGGCGGGAGAGACCCAGTACTTC.

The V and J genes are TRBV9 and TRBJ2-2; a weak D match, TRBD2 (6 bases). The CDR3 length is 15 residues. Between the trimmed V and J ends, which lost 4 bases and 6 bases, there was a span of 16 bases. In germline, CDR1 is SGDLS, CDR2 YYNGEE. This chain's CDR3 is CASSYGTSNAGELFF. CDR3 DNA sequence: TGTGCCAGCAGCTACGGGACTTCCAACGCCGGGGAGCTGTTTTTT.

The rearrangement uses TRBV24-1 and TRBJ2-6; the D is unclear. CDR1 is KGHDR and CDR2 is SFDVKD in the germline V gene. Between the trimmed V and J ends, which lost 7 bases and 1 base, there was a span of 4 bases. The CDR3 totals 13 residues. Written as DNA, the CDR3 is TGTGCCACCAGCCAATCTGGGGCCAACGTCCTGACTTTC. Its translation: CATSQSGANVLTF.

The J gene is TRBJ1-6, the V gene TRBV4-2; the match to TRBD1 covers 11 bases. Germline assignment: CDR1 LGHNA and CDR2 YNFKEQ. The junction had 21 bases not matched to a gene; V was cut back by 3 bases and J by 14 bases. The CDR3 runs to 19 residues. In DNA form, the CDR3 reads TGTGCCAGCAGCCAGAACCGAGGACAGGGGGCCTGGGGGGCGTGGTCCCTCCACTTT. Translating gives CASSQNRGQGAWGAWSLHF.

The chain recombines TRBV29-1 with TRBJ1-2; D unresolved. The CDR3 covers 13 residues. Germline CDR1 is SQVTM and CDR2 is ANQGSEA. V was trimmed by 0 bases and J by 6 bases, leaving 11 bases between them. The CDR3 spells CSVEDAINNGYTF. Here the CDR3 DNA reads TGCAGCGTTGAAGACGCGATTAATAATGGCTACACCTTC.

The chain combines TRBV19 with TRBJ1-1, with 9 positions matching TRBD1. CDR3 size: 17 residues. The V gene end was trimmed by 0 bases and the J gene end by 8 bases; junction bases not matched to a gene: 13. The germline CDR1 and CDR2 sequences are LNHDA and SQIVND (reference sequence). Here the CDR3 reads CASSIDLTGGQEGEAFF. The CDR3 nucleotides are TGTGCCAGTAGTATAGATCTAACAGGGGGCCAGGAGGGAGAAGCTTTCTTT.

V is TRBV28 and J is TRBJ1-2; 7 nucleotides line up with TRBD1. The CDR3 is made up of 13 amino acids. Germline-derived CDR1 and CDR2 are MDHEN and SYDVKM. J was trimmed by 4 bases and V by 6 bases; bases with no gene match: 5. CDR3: CASRPTGAYGYTF. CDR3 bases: TGTGCCAGCAGACCTACAGGGGCCTATGGCTACACCTTC.

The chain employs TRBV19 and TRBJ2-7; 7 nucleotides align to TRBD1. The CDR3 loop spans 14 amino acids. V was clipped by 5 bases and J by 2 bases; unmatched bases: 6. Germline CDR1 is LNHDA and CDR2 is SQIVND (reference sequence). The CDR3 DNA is TGTGCCAGTAGTGCCGGACAGGAGCCCTACGAGCAGTACTTC. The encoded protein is CASSAGQEPYEQYF.

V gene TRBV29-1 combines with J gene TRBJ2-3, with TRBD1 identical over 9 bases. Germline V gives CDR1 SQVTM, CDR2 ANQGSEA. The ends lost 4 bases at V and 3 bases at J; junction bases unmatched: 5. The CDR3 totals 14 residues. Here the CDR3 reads CSVGLQGATDTQYF. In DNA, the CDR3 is TGCAGCGTTGGATTACAGGGGGCAACAGATACGCAGTATTTT.

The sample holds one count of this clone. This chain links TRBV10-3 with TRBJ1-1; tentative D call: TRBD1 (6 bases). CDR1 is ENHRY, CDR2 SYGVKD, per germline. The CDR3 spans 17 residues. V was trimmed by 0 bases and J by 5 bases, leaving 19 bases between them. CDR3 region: CAISESSVGRGRTEAFF. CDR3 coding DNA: TGTGCCATCAGTGAGTCGAGTGTGGGCAGGGGTCGTACTGAAGCTTTCTTT.

This chain's CDR3 is CASSKGGQGYEQYF. In nucleotides, the CDR3 is TGTGCCAGCAGCAAAGGGGGACAGGGGTACGAGCAGTACTTC. The rearrangement joins TRBV5-6 to TRBJ2-7, with 10 bases identical to TRBD1. V shed 4 bases and J 4 bases; nucleotides not matched to a gene: 5. The V gene's germline CDR1 is SGHDT and CDR2 YYEEEE. The CDR3 spans 14 residues.

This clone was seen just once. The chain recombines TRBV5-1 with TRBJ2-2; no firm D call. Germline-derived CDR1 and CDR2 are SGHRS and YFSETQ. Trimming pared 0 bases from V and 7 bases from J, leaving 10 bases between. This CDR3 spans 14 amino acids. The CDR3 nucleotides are TGCGCCAGCAGCTTGGGGCAGGTTTTCGGGGAGCTGTTTTTT. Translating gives CASSLGQVFGELFF.

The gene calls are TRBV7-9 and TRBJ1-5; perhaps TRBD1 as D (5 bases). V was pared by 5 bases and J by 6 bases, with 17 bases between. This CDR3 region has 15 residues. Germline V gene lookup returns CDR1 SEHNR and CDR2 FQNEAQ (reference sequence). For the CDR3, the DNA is TGTGCCAGCAGCGCCGGGGGTGGATTGGGTCAGCCCCAGCATTTT. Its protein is CASSAGGGLGQPQHF.

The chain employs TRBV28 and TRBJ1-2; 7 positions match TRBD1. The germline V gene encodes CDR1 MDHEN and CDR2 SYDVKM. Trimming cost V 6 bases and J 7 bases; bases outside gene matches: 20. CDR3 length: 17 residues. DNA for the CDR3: TGTGCCAGCAGACTCCGACAGGGACCCGGCCTAGGGGGTGGCTACACCTTC. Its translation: CASRLRQGPGLGGGYTF.

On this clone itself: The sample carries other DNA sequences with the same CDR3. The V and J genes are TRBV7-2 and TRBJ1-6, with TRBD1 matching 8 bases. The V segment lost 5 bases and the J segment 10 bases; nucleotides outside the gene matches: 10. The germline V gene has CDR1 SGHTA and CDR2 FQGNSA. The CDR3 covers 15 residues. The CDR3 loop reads CASSRRTGRDSPLHF. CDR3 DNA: TGTGCCAGCAGCCGTCGGACAGGGAGAGACTCACCCCTCCACTTT.

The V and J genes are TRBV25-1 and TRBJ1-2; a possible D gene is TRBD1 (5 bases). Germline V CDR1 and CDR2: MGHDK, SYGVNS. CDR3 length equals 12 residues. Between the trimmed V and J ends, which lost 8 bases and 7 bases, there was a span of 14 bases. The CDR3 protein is CASRPGVAGYTF. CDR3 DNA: TGTGCCAGCCGGCCGGGGGTGGCTGGCTACACCTTC.

Here the CDR3 reads CAWSPNRDTEAFF. The CDR3 bases are TGTGCCTGGAGCCCCAACAGGGACACTGAAGCTTTCTTT. The V gene is TRBV30, the J gene TRBJ1-1; D possibly corresponds to TRBD1 (6 bases). V lost 3 bases and J 3 bases, leaving 11 bases between the germline ends. The CDR3 length is 13 residues. Germline loops: CDR1 GTSNPN, CDR2 SVGIG (reference sequence).

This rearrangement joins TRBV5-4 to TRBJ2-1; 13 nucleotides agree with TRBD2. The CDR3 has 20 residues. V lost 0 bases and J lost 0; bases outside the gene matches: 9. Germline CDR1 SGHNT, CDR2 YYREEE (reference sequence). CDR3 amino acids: CASSLDGLAGDFSSYNEQFF. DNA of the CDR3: TGTGCCAGCAGCTTGGATGGACTAGCGGGAGATTTCAGCTCCTACAATGAGCAGTTCTTC.

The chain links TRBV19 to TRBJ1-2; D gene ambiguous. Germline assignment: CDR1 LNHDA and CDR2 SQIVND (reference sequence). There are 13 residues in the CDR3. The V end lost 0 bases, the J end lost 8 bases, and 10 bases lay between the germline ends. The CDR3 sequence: CASSIDLIRGYTF. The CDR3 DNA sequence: TGTGCCAGTAGTATAGATCTGATTCGGGGCTACACCTTC.

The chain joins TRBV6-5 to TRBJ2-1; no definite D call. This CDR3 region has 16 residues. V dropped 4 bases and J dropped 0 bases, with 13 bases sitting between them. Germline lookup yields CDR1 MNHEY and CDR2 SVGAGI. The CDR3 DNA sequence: TGTGCCAGCAGTTCCCGACTGGGTACCTCCTACAATGAGCAGTTCTTC. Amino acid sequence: CASSSRLGTSYNEQFF.

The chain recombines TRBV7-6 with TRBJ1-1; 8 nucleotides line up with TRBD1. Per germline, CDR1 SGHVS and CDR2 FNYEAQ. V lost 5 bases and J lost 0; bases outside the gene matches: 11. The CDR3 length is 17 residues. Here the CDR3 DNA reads TGTGCCAGCAGCCCACGGTGGACAGGGTCCATGAACACTGAAGCTTTCTTT. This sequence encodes CASSPRWTGSMNTEAFF.

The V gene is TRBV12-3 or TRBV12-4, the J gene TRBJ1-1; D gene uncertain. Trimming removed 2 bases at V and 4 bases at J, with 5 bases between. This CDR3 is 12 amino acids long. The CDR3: CASSLRGTEAFF. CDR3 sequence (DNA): TGTGCCAGCAGTTTAAGAGGCACTGAAGCTTTCTTT.